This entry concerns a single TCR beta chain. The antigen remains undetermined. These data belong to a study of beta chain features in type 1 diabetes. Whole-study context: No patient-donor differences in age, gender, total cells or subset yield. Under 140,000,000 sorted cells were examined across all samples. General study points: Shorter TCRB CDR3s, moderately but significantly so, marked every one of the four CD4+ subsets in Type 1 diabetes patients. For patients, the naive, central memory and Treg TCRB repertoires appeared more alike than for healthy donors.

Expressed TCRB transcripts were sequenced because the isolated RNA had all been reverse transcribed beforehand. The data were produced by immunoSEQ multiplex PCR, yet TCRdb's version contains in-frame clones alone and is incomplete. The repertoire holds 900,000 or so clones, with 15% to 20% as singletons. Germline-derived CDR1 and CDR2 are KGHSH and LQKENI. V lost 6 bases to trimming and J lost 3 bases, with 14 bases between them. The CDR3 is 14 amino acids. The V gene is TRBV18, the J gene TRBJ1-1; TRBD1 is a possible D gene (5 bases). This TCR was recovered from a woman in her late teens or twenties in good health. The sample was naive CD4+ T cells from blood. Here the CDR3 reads CASSRTRDDTEAFF. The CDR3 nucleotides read TGTGCCAGCTCGCGAACCAGGGACGACACTGAAGCTTTCTTT.